The rows below give T cell receptor beta chains drawn from one sample of a study of blood T cell repertoires in COVID-19. The repertoire was sequenced with immunoSEQ multiplex PCR; TCRdb's copy has only in-frame clones and lacks some. The data contain 150,000 or so clones, nearly 80% of them seen just once; the ten biggest clones take up roughly 1.7%. Sequenced sample: peripheral blood. These receptors all stem from an elderly man with acute or convalescent COVID-19. CDR3s include the opening cysteine and the closing phenylalanine or tryptophan. The D gene is left open where the match is weak. Clone size is stated in some rows and not others, as once, few, many or a class when expanded.

d_call,v_call,j_call,clone_size,cdr3_nt,cdr3_aa
.,TRBV2,TRBJ1-5,.,TGTGCCAGCAGTCAACAGAGGGCGGCTAGCAATCAGCCCCAGCATTTT,CASSQQRAASNQPQHF
.,TRBV27,TRBJ2-7,.,TGTGCCAGCAGTTTTTCGACCAGGGGTATGGGCGAGCAGTACTTC,CASSFSTRGMGEQYF
.,TRBV7-9,TRBJ2-1,.,TGTGCCAGCAGCTTAGCGCGGGGAGGAGGAGCCTACAATGAGCAGTTCTTC,CASSLARGGGAYNEQFF
.,TRBV7-3,TRBJ1-1,.,TGTGCCAGCAGTCTCCTCCGTTACACTGAAGCTTTCTTT,CASSLLRYTEAFF
.,TRBV2,TRBJ2-5,.,TGTGCCAGCAGTGGACGGACTTCCGAGGAGACCCAGTACTTC,CASSGRTSEETQYF
.,TRBV6-6,TRBJ2-1,.,TGTGCCAGCAGTTACGGGACTGGCAATGAGCAGTTCTTC,CASSYGTGNEQFF
.,TRBV5-1,TRBJ2-2,once,TGCGCCAGCAGCCCCCGGGCGGGTCCGAACACCGGGGAGCTGTTTTTT,CASSPRAGPNTGELFF
TRBD1,TRBV5-1,TRBJ2-5,.,TGCGCCAGCAGCCCCGGGACAGTCCAAGAGACCCAGTACTTC,CASSPGTVQETQYF
TRBD1,TRBV5-5,TRBJ1-2,.,TGTGCCAGCAGCTTGCGCCAGGGACAGGGGAGAGGAGGCTACACCTTC,CASSLRQGQGRGGYTF
.,TRBV7-9,TRBJ1-5,.,TGTGCCAGCAGCTCAACGGGGAATCAGCCCCAGCATTTT,CASSSTGNQPQHF
.,TRBV2,TRBJ2-2,.,TGTGCCAGCAGTGGGGGGCTAATAGCCGGGGAGCTGTTTTTT,CASSGGLIAGELFF
TRBD1,TRBV10-3,TRBJ1-2,.,TGTGCCATCACCGGGACAGACCTCGGGGACTATGGCTACACCTTC,CAITGTDLGDYGYTF
.,TRBV19,TRBJ1-2,few,TGTGCCAGTAGTATGTCGGGCAGGGTCGGTGGCTACACCTTC,CASSMSGRVGGYTF
TRBD2,TRBV7-9,TRBJ2-1,.,TGTGCCAGCAGCTTAGTAGCGGGGGTAAACAATGAGCAGTTCTTC,CASSLVAGVNNEQFF
.,TRBV2,TRBJ2-2,few,TGTGCCAGCAGCATAACAGGGTGGGGCACCGGGGAGCTGTTTTTT,CASSITGWGTGELFF
.,TRBV7-6,TRBJ2-2,.,TGTGCCAGCAGTAGTCGGGTCGGGTACACCGGGGAGCTGTTTTTT,CASSSRVGYTGELFF
TRBD1,TRBV10-3,TRBJ1-6,.,TGTGCCATCAGTCAAGAACAGGGGGCCGGTTCACCCCTCCACTTT,CAISQEQGAGSPLHF
.,TRBV7-2,TRBJ2-7,.,TGTGCCAGCAGCTTTCACGGGACATCATCCTACGAGCAGTACTTC,CASSFHGTSSYEQYF
TRBD2,TRBV2,TRBJ2-1,.,TGTGCCACCCAGCGGTTAGCGGGGGGGAGCTCCTACAATGAGCAGTTCTTC,CATQRLAGGSSYNEQFF
.,TRBV21-1,TRBJ2-1,once,TGTGCCAGCAGCAAAGCGAAAGGGGCCGGACCTAAGAAGAATGAGCAGTTCTTC,CASSKAKGAGPKKNEQFF
TRBD1,TRBV19,TRBJ1-1,once,TGTGCCAGTAGTGTGGGACAGCAGAACACTGAAGCTTTCTTT,CASSVGQQNTEAFF
TRBD2,TRBV5-4,TRBJ2-5,few,TGTGCCAGCAGCTGGAGTACGGGCGGGGGAGAAGAGACCCAGTACTTC,CASSWSTGGGEETQYF
TRBD2,TRBV29-1,TRBJ2-3,once,TGCAGCGTGGGGTTCGGGGCGGGGGGCGCGGGAGATACGCAGTATTTT,CSVGFGAGGAGDTQYF
.,TRBV7-8,TRBJ1-4,.,TGTGCCAGCAGCTTAGCTTTAGGGTCGACTCGGGAAGAAAAACTGTTTTTT,CASSLALGSTREEKLFF
.,TRBV6-6,TRBJ1-5,.,TGTGCCAGCAGTTACTCGGGCCAGTCCCAGCATTTT,CASSYSGQSQHF
.,TRBV27,TRBJ2-3,once,TGTGCCAGCAGTTTTACACAGCTCACAGATACGCAGTATTTT,CASSFTQLTDTQYF
TRBD1,TRBV4-1,TRBJ1-3,few,TGCGCCAGCAGCCAAGCGGGACAGGGGGAACCTGGAAACACCATATATTTT,CASSQAGQGEPGNTIYF
TRBD1,TRBV19,TRBJ2-2,.,TGTGCCAGTACGTCCGCCAGGGGGCGAAACGGGGAGCTGTTTTTT,CASTSARGRNGELFF
.,TRBV6-2/TRBV6-3,TRBJ1-1,.,TGTGCCAGCAGCCACACAACAGGGCGGTTCACTGAAGCTTTCTTT,CASSHTTGRFTEAFF
.,TRBV5-6,TRBJ2-2,.,TGTGCCAGCAGCTTGGCCCTTTTGAGCGGGGAGCTGTTTTTT,CASSLALLSGELFF
TRBD2,TRBV13,TRBJ2-1,.,TGTGCCAGCAGCCCCAAACGTGGGACTAGCGGGGGAGATTGGTGGAATGAGCAGTTCTTC,CASSPKRGTSGGDWWNEQFF
.,TRBV5-1,TRBJ2-5,.,TGCGCCAGCAGCCTAACCAGGGTTGGGTGCGAGACCCAGTACTTC,CASSLTRVGCETQYF
TRBD1,TRBV19,TRBJ1-5,.,TGTGCCAGTAGTACCCCACAGGGGGGCGGTCAGCCCCAGCATTTT,CASSTPQGGGQPQHF
.,TRBV6-5,TRBJ2-2,.,TGTGCCAGCAGTTACCGTAGGGGGAACACCGGGGAGCTGTTTTTT,CASSYRRGNTGELFF
TRBD1,TRBV10-3,TRBJ2-7,once,TGTGCCATCAGTGGCCGGGACAGGGGACCTTACGAGCAGTACTTC,CAISGRDRGPYEQYF
TRBD1,TRBV9,TRBJ2-7,.,TGTGCCAGCAGCGTCGGAGCCGGGACAGGCGCCTCCTACGAGCAGTACTTC,CASSVGAGTGASYEQYF
TRBD1,TRBV19,TRBJ1-6,.,TGTGCCAGTAGTTTAGGGACAGGGGAAAATTCACCCCTCCACTTT,CASSLGTGENSPLHF
TRBD2,TRBV29-1,TRBJ2-5,few,TGCAGCGCCCAGAGGGGTAGCGGGGGGGCAGGCCAAGAGACCCAGTACTTC,CSAQRGSGGAGQETQYF
TRBD1,TRBV27,TRBJ2-2,.,TGTGCCAGCAGTTTAATAAGGGGGCAGAGCGGGGAGCTGTTTTTT,CASSLIRGQSGELFF
.,TRBV11-2,TRBJ2-5,.,TGTGCCAGCAGCTCCCAGGGATATCAAGAGACCCAGTACTTC,CASSSQGYQETQYF
.,TRBV9,TRBJ2-5,.,TGTGCCAGCAGCCCAAAAGGGGGAGGGGTGATTGAGACCCAGTACTTC,CASSPKGGGVIETQYF
.,TRBV7-2,TRBJ2-1,.,TGTGCCAGCAGCTTAGACAGCAACAATGAGCAGTTCTTC,CASSLDSNNEQFF
.,TRBV7-6,TRBJ1-1,few,TGTGCCAGCAGCCCGGGACTTTCCTTAGGGAACACTGAAGCTTTCTTT,CASSPGLSLGNTEAFF
.,TRBV28,TRBJ1-2,.,TGTGCCAGCAGTGGTGGTACGGGAACTGGCTACACCTTC,CASSGGTGTGYTF
TRBD2,TRBV6-4,TRBJ2-3,.,TGTGCCAGCAGTGCCGGGACTAGCGGTAGCACAGATACGCAGTATTTT,CASSAGTSGSTDTQYF
TRBD2,TRBV7-2,TRBJ2-1,.,TGTGCCAGCAGCTTCTTCGGGGGGGCCAGCAATGAGCAGTTCTTC,CASSFFGGASNEQFF
TRBD1,TRBV6-5,TRBJ2-2,.,TGTGCCAGCAGAGAGGGGGCTTCCGGGGAGCTGTTTTTT,CASREGASGELFF
TRBD1,TRBV9,TRBJ2-6,.,TGTGCCAGCAGCGTAGGTGGACAGGGTGCGGTCGCTGGGGCCAACGTCCTGACTTTC,CASSVGGQGAVAGANVLTF
TRBD2,TRBV5-6,TRBJ2-1,.,TGTGCCAGCAGCTTGCAGGGGACTAGCTCCTACAATGAGCAGTTCTTC,CASSLQGTSSYNEQFF
.,TRBV11-2,TRBJ2-1,.,TGTGCCAGCAGCCGCAATGAGCAGTTCTTC,CASSRNEQFF
.,TRBV11-2,TRBJ1-6,.,TGTGCCAGCAGCCAGAATCGGGGGGCCTATAATTCACCCCTCCACTTT,CASSQNRGAYNSPLHF
TRBD2,TRBV4-1,TRBJ2-5,.,TGCGCCAGCAGCCAAAGCTTGAGCCCGGCGGGGGAAGAGGCCCAGTACTTC,CASSQSLSPAGEEAQYF